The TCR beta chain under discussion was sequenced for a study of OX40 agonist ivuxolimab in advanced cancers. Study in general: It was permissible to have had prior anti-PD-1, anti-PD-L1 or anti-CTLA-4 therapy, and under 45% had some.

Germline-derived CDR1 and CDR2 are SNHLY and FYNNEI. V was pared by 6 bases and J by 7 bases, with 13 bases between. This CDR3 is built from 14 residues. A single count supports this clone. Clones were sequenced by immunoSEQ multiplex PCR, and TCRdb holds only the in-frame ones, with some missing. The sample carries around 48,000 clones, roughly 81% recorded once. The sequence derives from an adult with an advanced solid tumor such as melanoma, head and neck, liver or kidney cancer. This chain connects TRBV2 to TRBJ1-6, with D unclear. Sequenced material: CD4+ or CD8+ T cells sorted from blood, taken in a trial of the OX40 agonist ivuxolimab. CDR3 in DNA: TGTGCCAGCAGACAAGGATCCGGGAATTCACCCCTCCACTTT. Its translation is CASRQGSGNSPLHF.